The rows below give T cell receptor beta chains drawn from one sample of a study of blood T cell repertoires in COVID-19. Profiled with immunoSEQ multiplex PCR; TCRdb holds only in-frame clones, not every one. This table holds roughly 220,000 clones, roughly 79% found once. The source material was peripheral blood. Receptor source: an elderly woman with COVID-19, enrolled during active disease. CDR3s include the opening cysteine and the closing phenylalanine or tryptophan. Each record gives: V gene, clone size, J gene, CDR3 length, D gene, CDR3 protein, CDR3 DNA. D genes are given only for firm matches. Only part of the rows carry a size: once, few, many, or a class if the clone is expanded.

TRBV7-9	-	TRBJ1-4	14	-	CASSFGTTNEKLFF	TGTGCCAGCAGCTTCGGGACAACTAATGAAAAACTGTTTTTT
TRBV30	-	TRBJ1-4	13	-	CAWSAQGNEKLFF	TGTGCCTGGAGTGCACAGGGTAATGAAAAACTGTTTTTT
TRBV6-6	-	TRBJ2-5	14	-	CASRTSRGFETQYF	TGTGCCAGCAGGACCTCCAGGGGATTTGAGACCCAGTACTTC
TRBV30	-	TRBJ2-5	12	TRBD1	CAWNRGQETQYF	TGTGCCTGGAACAGGGGGCAGGAGACCCAGTACTTC
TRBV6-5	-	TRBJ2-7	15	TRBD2	CASSYSSSGTYEQYF	TGTGCCAGCAGTTACTCTTCTAGCGGAACCTACGAGCAGTACTTC
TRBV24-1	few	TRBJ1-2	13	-	CATSGQGFGGYTF	TGTGCCACCAGTGGTCAGGGGTTCGGAGGCTACACCTTC
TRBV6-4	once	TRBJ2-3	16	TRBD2	CASSPRRGGPKDTQYF	TGTGCCAGCAGCCCACGGAGGGGAGGGCCTAAAGATACGCAGTATTTT
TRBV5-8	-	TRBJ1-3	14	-	CASSQGSSGNTIYF	TGTGCCAGCAGTCAGGGCAGCTCTGGAAACACCATATATTTT
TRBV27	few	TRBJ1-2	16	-	CASSLSPSTANYGYTF	TGTGCCAGCAGTTTATCTCCCTCGACAGCAAACTATGGCTACACCTTC
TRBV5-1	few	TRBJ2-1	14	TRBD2	CASGNGLAVGEQFF	TGCGCCAGCGGGAACGGACTAGCAGTAGGTGAGCAGTTCTTC